Included here is one T cell receptor beta chain sequence, with context. In the original analysis: From reference gene primer amplification, estimates of nucleated cell counts were derived. TCRdb keeps only in-frame clones here, not all; method: immunoSEQ multiplex PCR. V, J and clone size are those of that table, while D and trimming were read from the DNA. The sample lists 30,000 to 45,000 clones, roughly 80% occurring once. CDR1 and CDR2 from the germline V gene are SGHKS and YYEKEE (reference sequence). The CDR3 extends over 16 amino acids. Trimming took 2 bases from V and 1 from J; bases not matched to a gene: 8. This entry is derived from a study of blood T cell repertoires in COVID-19. Study overall: Researchers got acute and convalescent COVID-19 samples from the United States, Italy and Spain. T cells, B-cell-depleted T cells, or PBMCs supplied cDNA or gDNA.

This sequence originates from an elderly man with active or convalescent COVID-19. The chain combines TRBV5-5 with TRBJ2-5, with 7 bases lining up with TRBD2. The sample was peripheral blood. In DNA form, the CDR3 reads TGTGCCAGCAGCTTCTCACTAGCGCCGTTCCAAGAGACCCAGTACTTC. The encoded protein is CASSFSLAPFQETQYF.